Listed here are 30 T cell receptor beta chains from one sample, sequenced in a study of Graves' ophthalmopathy and Graves' hyperthyroidism. Amplifying from RNA transcripts, the study obtained TCR beta CDR3 regions. First-round RT-PCR relied on HTBI primers, and a second-round multiplex PCR came next. TCRdb redid the calling of the multiplex PCR reads with MiXCR, one entry per CDR3 protein. There are 450,000 or so distinct CDR3 sequences in the sample; 14% occur only once, and about 10% lies in the top ten. Sequenced input: blood. These receptors all stem from a woman younger than 45 with Graves' ophthalmopathy.

This clonotype was recorded at least ten times. The rearrangement uses TRBV28 and TRBJ2-7; no definite D call. V shed 1 base and J shed 4 bases, with 5 bases lying between them. The germline V gene has CDR1 MDHEN and CDR2 SYDVKM. The CDR3 loop spans 12 amino acids. CDR3 DNA: TGTGCCAGCAGTTTATCTATATACGAGCAGTACTTC. As protein: CASSLSIYEQYF.

The rearrangement uses TRBV6-1 and TRBJ2-7; 7 bases are a match to TRBD1. The ends lost 8 bases at V and 1 base at J; junction bases unmatched: 5. The germline V gene encodes CDR1 MNHNS and CDR2 SASEGT. The CDR3 spans 13 residues. The CDR3 here is CASRDRASYEQYF. The CDR3 nucleotides read TGTGCCAGCCGAGACAGGGCTTCCTACGAGCAGTACTTC.

Concerning this clonotype itself: The conserved phenylalanine or tryptophan is not found at the CDR3 terminus, so this likely reflects a read error. The rearrangement joins TRBV12-3 or TRBV12-4 to TRBJ1-5, with 7 bases matching TRBD1. This CDR3 region has 14 residues. V shed 5 bases, J shed 2 bases, and the junction held 3 bases outside the gene matches. DNA for the CDR3: TGTGCCAGCAGTGTTACAGGGGGCAATCAGCCCCAGCATGTT. It is translated as CASSVTGGNQPQHV.

This clonotype was found many times. V and J are TRBV11-1 and TRBJ2-2; possibly TRBD1 for D (6 bases). Deletions cut 5 bases from V and 5 bases from J, with 15 bases between. This CDR3 region has 15 residues. The germline CDR1 and CDR2 sequences are SGHAT and FQDESV (reference sequence). The CDR3 DNA follows: TGTGCCAGCAGCGAAGTGGGGGCGAGGACCGGGGAGCTGTTTTTT. It is translated as CASSEVGARTGELFF.

This clonotype was seen ten or more times. The chain links TRBV7-2 to TRBJ2-5; D not certain. The CDR3 runs to 14 residues. The ends were cut back, 4 bases at V and 3 bases at J, with 12 bases in the middle. The germline V gene encodes CDR1 SGHTA and CDR2 FQGNSA. The CDR3: CASSWLAYEETQYF. The CDR3 region has the DNA TGTGCCAGCAGCTGGCTGGCCTACGAAGAGACCCAGTACTTC.

This rearrangement joins TRBV6-5 to TRBJ1-5; D uncertain. Germline V gene lookup returns CDR1 MNHEY and CDR2 SVGAGI. The CDR3 is made up of 15 amino acids. V was trimmed by 0 bases and J by 3 bases, leaving 9 bases between them. The CDR3 sequence: CASSYSLSYNQPQHF. The CDR3 DNA reads TGTGCCAGCAGTTACTCGCTTTCCTACAATCAGCCCCAGCATTTT.

Ten or more counts support this clonotype. CDR3 loop: CASTKSNGKNIQYF. The CDR3 coding sequence is TGTGCCAGCACCAAGAGTAATGGCAAAAACATTCAGTACTTC. This rearrangement joins TRBV12-3 or TRBV12-4 to TRBJ2-4; D gene ambiguous. This CDR3 has 14 amino acids. Trimming took off 7 bases at V and 3 bases at J, with 13 bases between the two ends.

This clonotype was counted many times. Sequence at one end of the junction differs from germline and may be a read error. The chain uses TRBV6-1 and TRBJ2-4, with D maybe TRBD2 (5 bases). There are 15 residues in the CDR3. From germline, CDR1 is MNHNS and CDR2 SASEGT. The chain's CDR3 is CASSEVYGLSSIKYF. CDR3 in DNA: TGTGCCAGCAGTGAAGTTTATGGACTGAGTTCCATTAAGTACTTC.

At least ten counts were recorded for this clonotype. This chain uses TRBV19 with TRBJ2-7; TRBD1 matches at 9 bases. The CDR3 runs to 14 residues. Germline values: CDR1 LNHDA, CDR2 SQIVND (reference sequence). With V trimmed by 6 bases and J by 2 bases, 5 bases remained unmatched. CDR3 nucleotides: TGTGCCAGTAGCCAAGACAGGGGGGCCTACGAGCAGTACTTC. Protein sequence: CASSQDRGAYEQYF.

Remarks on this clonotype: A much larger clone differs from this one at a single base, so this may be a read error. The genes are TRBV10-3 and TRBJ1-3; no reliable D call. From germline, CDR1 is ENHRY and CDR2 SYGVKD. The CDR3 sequence is 16 residues long. The CDR3 loop is CAISESGLISGDTIYF. The CDR3, as DNA: TGTGCCATCAGTGAGTCCGGACTGATCTCTGGAGACACCATATATTTT.

The sample holds many counts of this clonotype. V gene TRBV4-1 combines with J gene TRBJ2-5, with D perhaps matching TRBD1 (6 bases). This CDR3 contains 15 residues. CDR1 is MGHRA, CDR2 YSYEKL, per germline. V was trimmed by 0 bases and J by 5 bases, leaving 13 bases between them. The CDR3: CASSQEPGRGETQYF. For the CDR3, the DNA is TGCGCCAGCAGCCAAGAACCCGGCAGGGGTGAGACCCAGTACTTC.

In this sample, this clonotype turned up many times. V is TRBV6-1 and J is TRBJ1-2; the D is unclear. Trimming pared 7 bases from V and 4 bases from J, leaving 10 bases between. The CDR3 has 12 amino acids. CDR1 and CDR2 (germline): MNHNS, SASEGT. The CDR3, as DNA: TGTGCCAGCACCGGGAGAATCTATGGCTACACCTTC. Encoded protein: CASTGRIYGYTF.

This clonotype was detected ten times or more. V and J are TRBV7-8 and TRBJ2-7; D perhaps matches TRBD2 (5 bases). Germline V gene sequence: CDR1 SGHVS, CDR2 FQNEAQ. The CDR3 is 12 residues long. V was pared by 5 bases and J by 7 bases, with 12 bases between. The CDR3 reads CASSHSTGEQYF. The CDR3 DNA reads TGTGCCAGCAGCCACAGCACGGGGGAGCAGTACTTC.

This clonotype was seen at least ten times. This chain connects TRBV28 to TRBJ1-1, with 11 bases aligning to TRBD1. This CDR3 has 15 residues. Germline V gives CDR1 MDHEN, CDR2 SYDVKM. V lost 4 bases to trimming and J lost 4 bases; unmatched junction nucleotides: 5. The CDR3 bases are TGTGCCAGCAGTTACGCCGGGACAGGGGGCACTGAAGCTTTCTTT. Amino acid sequence: CASSYAGTGGTEAFF.

This clonotype was observed many times. The chain uses TRBV20-1 and TRBJ2-5; a possible D gene is TRBD2 (6 bases). Trimming removed 0 bases at V and 2 bases at J, with 13 bases between. This CDR3 region has 15 residues. In germline, CDR1 is DFQATT, CDR2 SNEGSKA (reference sequence). CDR3 coding DNA: TGCAGTGCTAGAGATGGGCTAGCGAAACAAGAGACCCAGTACTTC. As protein: CSARDGLAKQETQYF.

This clonotype was found many times. The rearrangement links TRBV27 to TRBJ2-5; possible D gene TRBD1, 6 bases. Germline V gene data show CDR1 as MNHEY and CDR2 as SMNVEV (reference sequence). Trimming pared 0 bases from V and 4 bases from J, leaving 12 bases between. The CDR3 runs to 15 residues. The chain's CDR3 is CASSLSWDTPETQYF. CDR3 DNA sequence: TGTGCCAGCAGTTTATCCTGGGACACGCCAGAGACCCAGTACTTC.

The chain links TRBV6-1 to TRBJ2-2; D gene unclear. The ends were cut back, 3 bases at V and 0 bases at J, with 5 bases in the middle. This CDR3 region has 14 residues. Germline V CDR1 and CDR2: MNHNS, SASEGT. The CDR3 region has the DNA TGTGCCAGCAGTGATCGTCCGAACACCGGGGAGCTGTTTTTT. It encodes CASSDRPNTGELFF.

There are many counts of this clonotype. V is TRBV6-5 and J is TRBJ1-1; no clear D gene. There are 14 residues in the CDR3. Germline CDR1 reads MNHEY; CDR2 reads SVGAGI. The V end was cut by 0 bases, the J end by 1 base, with 6 bases between. The CDR3 protein is CASSYSLENTEAFF. CDR3 bases: TGTGCCAGCAGTTACTCCTTGGAGAACACTGAAGCTTTCTTT.

This sequence joins TRBV28 and TRBJ1-2; D possibly corresponds to TRBD1 (5 bases). Germline CDR1 reads MDHEN; CDR2 reads SYDVKM. With 4 bases removed from V and 7 bases from J, the gap between germline ends came to 19 bases. The CDR3 length is 15 residues. CDR3 sequence reads: CASSSPGGTSAGYTF. CDR3 DNA: TGTGCCAGCAGTTCCCCGGGGGGGACCTCGGCTGGCTACACCTTC.

Details on this clonotype: One end of the junction fails to match germline, which may point to a read error. This chain uses TRBV28 with TRBJ1-3, with a tentative D call TRBD1 (6 bases). The CDR3 covers 15 residues. Germline V gives CDR1 MDHEN, CDR2 SYDVKM. The CDR3 DNA reads as TGTGCCAGCAGCCTACCGGGACACGGCTTGAACACTATATATTTT. This gives the protein CASSLPGHGLNTIYF.

V usage is TRBV5-1 and J usage is TRBJ2-4, with D unclear. This CDR3 has 16 amino acids. Trimming took off 0 bases at V and 0 bases at J, with 10 bases between the two ends. The germline V gene encodes CDR1 SGHRS and CDR2 YFSETQ. The CDR3 loop is CASSLGTQLAKNIQYF. DNA for the CDR3: TGCGCCAGCAGCTTGGGAACCCAACTAGCCAAAAACATTCAGTACTTC. Using reference TRBV5-1 and TRBJ2-4 for the parts outside the CDR3, the full variable domain is KAGVTQTPRYLIKTRGQQVTLSCSPISGHRSVSWYQQTPGQGLQFLFEYFSETQRNKGNFPGRFSGRQFSNSRSEMNVSTLELGDSALYLCASSLGTQLAKNIQYFGAGTRLSVL.

This clonotype was recorded once. This chain links TRBV7-2 with TRBJ2-7; D perhaps matches TRBD1 (5 bases). V was cut by 5 bases and J by 6 bases, with 11 bases left in between. The germline gives CDR1 SGHTA, CDR2 FQGNSA. The CDR3 runs to 12 residues. The CDR3 sequence: CASSRKGIEQYF. In DNA, the CDR3 is TGTGCCAGCAGCCGGAAGGGGATCGAGCAGTACTTC.

The table lists this clonotype with many counts. The V and J genes are TRBV6-5 and TRBJ1-1; the D is unclear. CDR3 size: 15 residues. Trimming left V 7 bases short and J 1 base short, with 16 bases between. Germline lookup yields CDR1 MNHEY and CDR2 SVGAGI. The CDR3: CASKLEPGPNTEAFF. In nucleotides, the CDR3 is TGTGCCAGCAAACTAGAGCCAGGACCGAACACTGAAGCTTTCTTT.

Many counts were recorded for this clonotype. The V gene is TRBV11-3, the J gene TRBJ1-2, with TRBD1 identical over 8 bases. The germline CDR1 and CDR2 sequences are SGHNT and YENEEA. The CDR3 is 14 amino acids. V lost 4 bases to trimming and J lost 5 bases; unmatched junction nucleotides: 6. The CDR3 loop reads CASSSDRARYGYTF. As DNA, the CDR3 is TGTGCCAGCAGCTCGGACAGGGCTAGGTATGGCTACACCTTC.

CDR3 nucleotide sequence: TGTGCCAGCAGCTTAGCAAGTCGTCCGGATACGCAGTATTTT. It codes for CASSLASRPDTQYF. The genes are TRBV7-9 and TRBJ2-3, with D uncertain. The CDR3 is 14 amino acids. Per the germline V gene, CDR1 is SEHNR and CDR2 is FQNEAQ (reference sequence). The V end lost 0 bases, the J end lost 6 bases, and 10 bases lay between the germline ends.

About this clonotype: A much larger clonotype is one base distant, so this may be a read error. CDR3 coding DNA: TGTGCCAGCAGGTCAGGGGCCGGGTCTTTCTTT. The encoded protein is CASRSGAGSFF. J is TRBJ1-1 and V is TRBV28; a weak D match, TRBD1 (6 bases). This CDR3 comprises 11 residues. With 6 bases removed from V and 12 bases from J, the gap between germline ends came to 14 bases. The germline V gene encodes CDR1 MDHEN and CDR2 SYDVKM. Variable domain in full (rest from reference TRBV28 and TRBJ1-1): DVKVTQSSRYLVKRTGEKVFLECVQDMDHENMFWYRQDPGLGLRLIYFSYDVKMKEKGDIPEGYSVSREKKERFSLILESASTNQTSMYLCASRSGAGSFFGQGTRLTVV.

This clonotype was observed many times. The chain couples TRBV7-9 to TRBJ1-6; no clear D. Between the trimmed V and J ends, which lost 0 bases and 5 bases, there was a span of 8 bases. The CDR3 consists of 15 residues. CDR1 and CDR2 (germline): SEHNR, FQNEAQ (reference sequence). CDR3 residues: CASSLARQHNSPLHF. The CDR3 coding sequence is TGTGCCAGCAGCTTAGCAAGGCAGCATAATTCACCCCTCCACTTT. Full variable domain (missing parts from reference TRBV7-9 and TRBJ1-6): DTGVSQNPRHKITKRGQNVTFRCDPISEHNRLYWYRQTLGQGPEFLTYFQNEAQLEKSRLLSDRFSAERPKGSFSTLEIQRTEQGDSAMYLCASSLARQHNSPLHFGNGTRLTVT.

The rearrangement uses TRBV20-1 and TRBJ2-7; D may correspond to TRBD1 or TRBD2 (6 bases each). The CDR3 covers 12 residues. Trimming shortened V by 3 bases and J by 7 bases, and 13 bases separated the two germline ends. The germline gives CDR1 DFQATT, CDR2 SNEGSKA (reference sequence). This chain's CDR3 is CSARSRGGEQYF. The CDR3 DNA sequence: TGCAGTGCTAGGTCCAGGGGAGGTGAGCAGTACTTC.

This clonotype was recorded at least ten times. V is TRBV5-5 and J is TRBJ1-1; unclear D gene. This CDR3 is 16 amino acids long. CDR1 SGHKS and CDR2 YYEKEE come from the germline V gene (reference sequence). With 6 bases removed from V and 6 bases from J, the gap between germline ends came to 24 bases. The CDR3 protein is CASTIGPLGRTPEAFF. The CDR3 bases are TGTGCCAGCACTATAGGCCCGTTAGGACGGACGCCTGAAGCTTTCTTT.

This clonotype was observed many times. The chain has TRBV7-9 and TRBJ2-5; 9 bases match TRBD1. Germline trimming cut 6 bases from V and 5 bases from J; bases unmatched to any gene: 13. The CDR3 loop spans 16 amino acids. The V gene's germline CDR1 is SEHNR and CDR2 FQNEAQ (reference sequence). As DNA, the CDR3 is TGTGCCAGCAGGGCGGCGGGACAGGGCCTAGGGGAGACCCAGTACTTC. Encoded protein: CASRAAGQGLGETQYF.